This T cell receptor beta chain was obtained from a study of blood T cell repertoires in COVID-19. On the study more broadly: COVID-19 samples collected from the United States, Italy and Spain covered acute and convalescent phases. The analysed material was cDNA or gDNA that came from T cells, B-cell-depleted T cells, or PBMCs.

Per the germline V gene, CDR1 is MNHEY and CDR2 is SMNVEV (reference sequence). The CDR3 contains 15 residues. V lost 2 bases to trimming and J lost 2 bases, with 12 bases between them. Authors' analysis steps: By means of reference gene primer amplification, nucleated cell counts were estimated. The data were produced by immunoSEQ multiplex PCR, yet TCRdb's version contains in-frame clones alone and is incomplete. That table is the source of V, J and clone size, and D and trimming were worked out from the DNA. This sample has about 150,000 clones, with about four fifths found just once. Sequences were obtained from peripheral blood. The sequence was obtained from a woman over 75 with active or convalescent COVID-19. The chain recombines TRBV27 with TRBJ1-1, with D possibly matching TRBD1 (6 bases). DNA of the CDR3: TGTGCCAGCAGTTTAGGGGGCCGAACTAACACTGAAGCTTTCTTT. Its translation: CASSLGGRTNTEAFF.